This T cell receptor beta chain is from a study of blood T cell repertoires in COVID-19. At the level of the study: From T cells, B-cell-depleted T cells, or PBMCs came the material, which was cDNA or gDNA.

The CDR3 is 15 residues long. J gave up 2 bases and V 0 bases, and 1 base lay outside the gene matches. Germline lookup yields CDR1 SGHNT and CDR2 YENEEA. TCRdb's copy holds only in-frame clones and misses some; the assay was immunoSEQ multiplex PCR. The data show about 80,000 clones, 78% seen once. The chain links TRBV11-3 to TRBJ2-3, with 8 positions matching TRBD2. The origin of this receptor is a human donor in a cohort sampled during active COVID-19. The specimen was peripheral blood. The CDR3 bases are TGTGCCAGCAGCTTAGACGGGGGGGCCACAGATACGCAGTATTTT. This codes for CASSLDGGATDTQYF.